This T cell receptor beta chain stems from a study of shared clonotypes between healthy human individuals (dated by TCRdb to between 2020 and 2021). About the full investigation: The cohort comprised a couple of women and a few men aged 18 to 49 years. Per donor, three plates each were used for CD4 naive and CD4 memory, two for CD8 naive, and one for CD8 memory. To estimate repertoire size and how much clonotypes are shared between individuals, the study performed deep sequencing of blood TCR repertoires from roughly five healthy adults. Libraries were prepared and TCR repertoires were sequenced by different laboratories using diverse techniques, in order to increase sequencing depth and limit assay-specific biases. Leukapheresis yielded between about 0.85 and 10 billion PBMCs per donor.

Findings and caveats that apply to the study as a whole: Even with the large sequencing depth, rarefaction of the sorted-subset datasets indicated that sequencing was incomplete. Because the study included only a small number of donors, the genetic and exposure-history diversity represented was limited. Sampling was limited to blood, and TCR repertoires in tissue likely differ from TCR repertoires in blood. Approximately 5% of naive CD4, 3.5% of naive CD8, approximately 2.2% of memory CD4, and approximately 0.4% of memory CD8 clonotypes were shared across several donors. Naive subsets generally had larger estimated clonotype richness than memory subsets. Compared with non-shared clonotypes, the clonotypes found in all four sorted-subset donors had higher generation probabilities. Based on pairwise subsampling, the degree of clonotype sharing among donors was expected to be affected by sequencing depth.

Using the deep immunoSEQ assay, multiplex PCR amplified TCR CDR3 regions from genomic DNA. Extracted genomic DNA from each cell subset was distributed evenly across all wells of several immunoSEQ 96-well plates, and each plate was treated as a replicate. For sorted subsets, about 220 ng of genomic DNA, equivalent to 25,000 to 35,000 T cell genomes, went into each replicate PCR. Purified libraries were quantified with a Qubit 3.0 fluorometer, sized on a Bioanalyzer 2100, and re-quantified with the KAPA Library Quantification kit. Every immunoSEQ 96-well plate was sequenced on a separate single-read 150-cycle Illumina NextSeq 550 flow cell. The study's own analysis went as follows. Because the immunoSEQ output held only junctional sequences and lacked quality scores, the filtering could not match the filtering applied to full-length reads. Sequences were annotated with PyIR, a Python wrapper for IgBLAST v1.9, and V/J genes and CDR3 were assigned using IMGT germline references. Any read was removed if the V/J assignment was weak (E-value above 1e-6), the CDR3 was missing, or the read contained stop codons, out-of-frame junctions, or ambiguous translated residues. V3J clonotypes were defined by identical inferred V gene, J gene, and CDR3 amino acid sequence. Percentage overlap between repertoires was computed as shared unique clonotypes divided by the size of the smaller repertoire. RTK rarefaction, the Chao1 estimator, and Recon v2.1 estimates of unobserved clonotypes were used to assess repertoire richness. For all TCRbeta clonotypes obtained by the gDNA method from four donors, generation probabilities were computed with OLGA. As stored in TCRdb, this immuneACCESS dataset retains in-frame rearrangements with V and J assigned. A fraction of the clones does not appear; measured against another copy, unresolved V genes explain less than half of the discrepancy, and the remainder lacks a known reason. The DNA gave D and trimming, while V, J and clone size come from that table. The sample yields 950,000 to 1,300,000 clones; more than 60% were counted once. Together, the top ten hold about 1.5% of the sample.

The germline V gene encodes CDR1 SGHRS and CDR2 YFSETQ. V lost 2 bases and J lost 10 bases; the stretch between them is 15 bases long. The CDR3 goes from the cysteine to the phenylalanine over 14 residues. Just the 42-base CDR3 DNA is kept, in frame starting at base 1. Concerning this clone itself: It has no known antigen specificity. Base qualities are not at hand, and no much larger clone is one base apart.

Donors were healthy HIV-negative adults with no recently reported acute infections or vaccinations. Only Caucasian adults living in Nashville, Tennessee, USA were represented among the donors. CD4+ T cells were enriched by magnetic negative selection, after which naive cells were positively selected on CD45RA and the negative fraction was taken as the memory subset. After blood collection by leukapheresis, PBMCs were isolated using Ficoll-Histopaque density gradient centrifugation and then cryopreserved in the vapor phase of liquid nitrogen. Purity and quantity of every magnetically sorted T cell population were checked by analytical flow cytometry. Each sorted fraction had its genomic DNA isolated and then quantified by UV absorbance on a Nanodrop 2000c.

Sequenced: memory CD4+ T cells sorted from blood. The sample's cell subset or site label, decoded: CD45RA-negative fraction. This receptor was identified in a man younger than 35 in good health. The chain joins TRBV5-1 to TRBJ1-4, and TRBD1 may be the D gene, going by 5 matching bases. For the CDR3, the sequence is CASSFQGEWGKLFF. The DNA sequence reads TGCGCCAGCAGCTTCCAGGGAGAGTGGGGAAAACTGTTTTTT.